These 26 T cell receptor beta chains were sequenced from one sample in a study of T cells after yellow fever vaccination. MiXCR was run by TCRdb on the 5' RACE reads, yielding one entry per CDR3 protein. The data contain roughly 250,000 distinct CDR3 sequences, 10% to 15% of them singletons. Sample: CD4+ T cells sorted from PBMCs, taken 45 days after the yellow fever booster vaccination. The receptors stem from a young man who received the YFV17D yellow fever vaccine.

This clonotype appeared a few times. The chain has TRBV28 and TRBJ2-1, with 10 bases identical to TRBD2. The germline V gene encodes CDR1 MDHEN and CDR2 SYDVKM. V shed 7 bases, J shed 7 bases, and the junction held 7 bases outside the gene matches. This CDR3 is 14 amino acids long. As DNA, the CDR3 is TGTGCCAGCAACCAAGCGGGAGGGCCGAATGAGCAGTTCTTC. Translation: CASNQAGGPNEQFF.

V is TRBV15 and J is TRBJ2-7; TRBD1 matches 9 bases. There are 15 residues in the CDR3. Germline V gene lookup returns CDR1 LNHNV and CDR2 YYDKDF (reference sequence). V trimming: 3 bases; J trimming: 3 bases; junction bases outside the gene matches: 6. CDR3 amino acids: CATSRDDRGFYEQYF. DNA of the CDR3: TGTGCCACCAGCAGGGATGACAGGGGGTTCTACGAGCAGTACTTC.

The chain uses TRBV6-5 and TRBJ2-3, with D possibly being TRBD1 (5 bases). The V end was cut by 0 bases, the J end by 6 bases, with 13 bases between. This CDR3 spans 15 amino acids. Germline CDR1 reads MNHEY; CDR2 reads SVGAGI. The CDR3 coding sequence is TGTGCCAGCAGTTACTCGGCAGGGTCCCTGGATACGCAGTATTTT. Amino acid sequence: CASSYSAGSLDTQYF.

The chain links TRBV20-1 to TRBJ2-3; TRBD2 agrees at 13 bases. Germline V lookup: CDR1 DFQATT, CDR2 SNEGSKA (reference sequence). This CDR3 is built from 16 residues. V shed 5 bases, J shed 10 bases, and the junction held 15 bases outside the gene matches. CDR3 DNA: TGCAGTGCTCCTCCCCCGACTAGCGGGAGGAGTTGGGCGCAGTATTTT. Encoded protein: CSAPPPTSGRSWAQYF.

This clonotype was recorded at least ten times. The V call is TRBV11-2, the J call TRBJ2-1; D call uncertain. CDR1 is SGHAT, CDR2 FQNNGV, per germline. Trimming removed 4 bases from V and 6 bases from J, with 13 bases in between. The CDR3 covers 14 residues. This chain's CDR3 is CASSSLRGTNEQFF. The CDR3 DNA follows: TGTGCCAGCAGCTCCCTTCGAGGTACCAATGAGCAGTTCTTC.

This clonotype was picked up a small number of times. The V gene is TRBV20-1, the J gene TRBJ1-2; weak D call: TRBD1 (5 bases). The CDR3 length is 13 residues. V was shortened by 0 bases and J by 6 bases, with 11 bases between the two germline ends. Germline V gene lookup returns CDR1 DFQATT and CDR2 SNEGSKA (reference sequence). CDR3 sequence reads: CSARDAGLNGYTF. In DNA, the CDR3 is TGCAGTGCTAGAGATGCAGGGCTGAATGGCTACACCTTC.

This clonotype was seen many times. This chain links TRBV7-2 with TRBJ2-5; TRBD2 matches 9 bases. V lost 5 bases to trimming and J lost 5 bases; unmatched junction nucleotides: 3. Germline V gives CDR1 SGHTA, CDR2 FQGNSA. CDR3 length: 13 residues. CDR3 in amino acids: CASSAGLAETQYF. For the CDR3, the DNA is TGTGCCAGCAGCGCGGGACTAGCTGAGACCCAGTACTTC.

The rearrangement links TRBV18 to TRBJ2-3; D is perhaps TRBD2 (6 bases). CDR1 KGHSH and CDR2 LQKENI come from the germline V gene. This CDR3 region has 14 residues. V was trimmed by 6 bases and J by 2 bases, leaving 12 bases between them. The CDR3, as DNA: TGTGCCAGCTCCACCTCGGGACTCACAGATACGCAGTATTTT. Amino acids: CASSTSGLTDTQYF.

The chain links TRBV10-3 to TRBJ2-3; unclear D gene. The germline gives CDR1 ENHRY, CDR2 SYGVKD. The CDR3 totals 14 residues. The ends were cut back, 0 bases at V and 3 bases at J, with 7 bases in the middle. CDR3 residues: CAISESRVTDTQYF. CDR3 in DNA: TGTGCCATCAGTGAGTCACGGGTTACAGATACGCAGTATTTT.

The rearrangement uses TRBV27 and TRBJ2-1, with D unclear. Trimming stripped 10 bases from V and 7 bases from J, with 11 bases between. The germline CDR1 and CDR2 sequences are MNHEY and SMNVEV (reference sequence). The CDR3 extends over 11 amino acids. CDR3 residues: CATSRYNEQFF. The CDR3 DNA reads as TGTGCCACCAGCCGTTATAATGAGCAGTTCTTC.

The table lists this clonotype with a few counts. The V and J genes are TRBV10-3 and TRBJ2-3, with D possibly being TRBD1 (6 bases). Germline V CDR1 and CDR2: ENHRY, SYGVKD. Trimming stripped 2 bases from V and 10 bases from J, with 13 bases between. The CDR3 has 13 amino acids. The CDR3 sequence is CAISENREVAQYF. The CDR3 nucleotides are TGTGCCATCAGTGAGAACAGGGAAGTCGCGCAGTATTTT.

The chain joins TRBV28 to TRBJ2-1; TRBD1 matches 8 bases. This CDR3 has 15 residues. CDR1 and CDR2 (germline): MDHEN, SYDVKM. The junction had 8 bases not matched to a gene; V was cut back by 5 bases and J by 5 bases. The CDR3 DNA is TGTGCCAGCAGTCCACAGGGGGTGTCCAACAATGAGCAGTTCTTC. It yields the protein CASSPQGVSNNEQFF.

The CDR3 bases are TGCAGCGTTGTGGCGCCAGGGGGAAGCACAGATACGCAGTATTTT. Residues: CSVVAPGGSTDTQYF. This chain links TRBV29-1 with TRBJ2-3, with TRBD1 identical over 7 bases. The V gene end was trimmed by 4 bases and the J gene end by 0 bases; junction bases not matched to a gene: 7. This CDR3 spans 15 amino acids. The germline V gene has CDR1 SQVTM and CDR2 ANQGSEA.

This clonotype turned up a few times. The rearrangement links TRBV7-2 to TRBJ2-1; 7 bases agree with TRBD1. V lost 5 bases and J lost 7; bases outside the gene matches: 5. Germline V gene lookup returns CDR1 SGHTA and CDR2 FQGNSA. This CDR3 spans 13 amino acids. In DNA, the CDR3 is TGTGCCAGCAGCCGGGACAGAGAAAATGAGCAGTTCTTC. As protein: CASSRDRENEQFF.

The chain recombines TRBV4-3 with TRBJ2-7, with D possibly matching TRBD2 (6 bases). This CDR3 region has 16 residues. Trimming pared 0 bases from V and 4 bases from J, leaving 16 bases between. Germline values: CDR1 LGHNA, CDR2 YSLEER. This CDR3 reads CASSQESEGSIYEQYF. In DNA form, the CDR3 reads TGCGCCAGCAGCCAAGAATCGGAGGGGTCCATATACGAGCAGTACTTC.

This sequence joins TRBV5-1 and TRBJ2-2; D not resolved. The V and J ends lost 2 bases and 1 base respectively, with 6 bases between them. Germline values: CDR1 SGHRS, CDR2 YFSETQ. This CDR3 is 14 amino acids long. As DNA, the CDR3 is TGCGCCAGCAGCTTACGAGGGAACACCGGGGAGCTGTTTTTT. It specifies CASSLRGNTGELFF.

With respect to this clonotype: One end of the junction is discordant with germline, which a read error may explain. V is TRBV14 and J is TRBJ2-5, with 8 bases identical to TRBD2. This CDR3 contains 13 residues. Germline V gene data show CDR1 as SGHDN and CDR2 as FVKESK. The CDR3 region has the DNA TGCGCCAGCAGCCCAGCGGGAGTGGAGACCCAGTACTTC. Translated: CASSPAGVETQYF.

The V and J genes are TRBV12-5 and TRBJ2-7; D is possibly TRBD1 or TRBD2 (6 bases each). CDR1 LGHNT and CDR2 FRNRAP come from the germline V gene. V was shortened by 6 bases and J by 5 bases, with 11 bases between the two germline ends. The CDR3 sequence is 12 residues long. The CDR3 sequence is CASGAEGDEQYF. DNA of the CDR3: TGTGCTAGTGGAGCGGAGGGGGACGAGCAGTACTTC.

CDR3 coding DNA: TGCGCCAGCAGTCCGAGGGCAGGGTGCACGCAGTATTTT. Residues: CASSPRAGCTQYF. The chain combines TRBV23-1 with TRBJ2-3, with D tentatively TRBD1 or TRBD2 (5 bases each). TRBV23-1 is classed as an ORF, of uncertain function. V gave up 4 bases and J gave up 9 bases, with 14 bases separating them. CDR3 size: 13 residues.

The chain links TRBV6-5 to TRBJ2-7; no firm D call. Trimming took off 6 bases at V and 0 bases at J, with 6 bases between the two ends. The CDR3 spans 12 residues. Germline V CDR1 and CDR2: MNHEY, SVGAGI. The CDR3 region is CASRGSSYEQYF. DNA for the CDR3: TGTGCCAGCAGGGGCAGCTCCTACGAGCAGTACTTC.

The rearrangement uses TRBV6-2 or TRBV6-3 and TRBJ2-1, with 8 bases identical to TRBD1. CDR1 is MNHEY, CDR2 SVGEGT, per germline. Trimming took 4 bases from V and 1 from J; bases not matched to a gene: 6. The CDR3 covers 16 residues. In nucleotides, the CDR3 is TGTGCCAGCAGTTCCCGTCAGGGGGCGTCCTACAATGAGCAGTTCTTC. Its translation is CASSSRQGASYNEQFF.

V gene TRBV7-2 combines with J gene TRBJ2-7, with a tentative D call TRBD1 (6 bases). Trimming removed 5 bases from V and 3 bases from J, with 14 bases in between. This CDR3 comprises 14 residues. The germline gives CDR1 SGHTA, CDR2 FQGNSA. The CDR3 sequence is CASSPAQGSYEQYF. The CDR3 bases are TGTGCCAGCAGCCCTGCCCAGGGGAGCTACGAGCAGTACTTC.

This chain joins TRBV11-2 and TRBJ2-2; 8 nucleotides align to TRBD1. The CDR3 runs 18 residues. Germline loops: CDR1 SGHAT, CDR2 FQNNGV. The V and J ends lost 2 bases and 5 bases, in that order; junction bases with no gene match: 13. This chain's CDR3 is CASSLPGTGGVVTGELFF. CDR3 nucleotide sequence: TGTGCCAGCAGCTTACCAGGGACAGGAGGGGTCGTGACCGGGGAGCTGTTTTTT. Drawing the rest from reference TRBV11-2 and TRBJ2-2, the complete variable domain is EAGVAQSPRYKIIEKRQSVAFWCNPISGHATLYWYQQILGQGPKLLIQFQNNGVVDDSQLPKDRFSAERLKGVDSTLKIQPAKLEDSAVYLCASSLPGTGGVVTGELFFGEGSRLTVL.

The chain uses TRBV5-1 and TRBJ2-2; TRBD1 matches 8 bases. Looked up from germline, CDR1 is SGHRS and CDR2 is YFSETQ. Germline trimming cut 4 bases from V and 5 bases from J; bases unmatched to any gene: 4. The CDR3 consists of 14 residues. For the CDR3, the DNA is TGCGCCAGCAGCCCGGGACAGGTGACCGGGGAGCTGTTTTTT. Protein: CASSPGQVTGELFF.

The gene calls are TRBV6-5 and TRBJ2-3; the match to TRBD1 covers 7 bases. This CDR3 is built from 15 residues. From germline, CDR1 is MNHEY and CDR2 SVGAGI. V dropped 0 bases and J dropped 4; count of bases not matched to a gene: 4. CDR3 protein: CASSYSITGADTQYF. The CDR3 DNA sequence: TGTGCCAGCAGTTACTCTATAACAGGGGCAGATACGCAGTATTTT.

The chain recombines TRBV29-1 with TRBJ1-2; 7 positions match TRBD1. Germline V gene sequence: CDR1 SQVTM, CDR2 ANQGSEA. The V gene end was trimmed by 7 bases and the J gene end by 8 bases; junction bases not matched to a gene: 13. The CDR3 is 13 residues long. The CDR3 sequence is CSANRGYRGGYTF. CDR3 sequence (DNA): TGCAGCGCTAACAGGGGCTATCGTGGGGGCTACACCTTC.